The 28 T cell receptor beta chains below all came from one sample that was sequenced in a study of cytomegalovirus exposure and HLA in healthy donors. TCRdb's copy holds only in-frame clones and misses some; the assay was immunoSEQ multiplex PCR. The table lists 45,000 to 55,000 clones, 88% of them singletons. What was sequenced was PBMCs. These receptors were obtained from a woman aged 30 to 39 in good health and CMV-seronegative.

In this sample, this clone turned up once. The genes are TRBV27 and TRBJ1-4, with 9 bases fitting TRBD1. The germline V gene has CDR1 MNHEY and CDR2 SMNVEV (reference sequence). CDR3 length: 14 residues. Trimming at V came to 4 bases and at J to 7 bases, leaving 4 bases not matched to a gene. In DNA form, the CDR3 reads TGTGCCAGCAGTTATGGGACAGGGCCTGAAAAACTGTTTTTT. It specifies CASSYGTGPEKLFF.

About this clone itself: One end of the junction does not line up with germline, which may come from a read error. The chain recombines TRBV6-5 with TRBJ1-1, with D maybe TRBD1 (5 bases). Germline CDR1 reads MNHEY; CDR2 reads SVGAGI. This CDR3 comprises 15 residues. In DNA, the CDR3 is TGTGCCAGCATTTACGGGGGGGGAAGGACCACTGAAGCTTTCTTT. It translates to CASIYGGGRTTEAFF.

V and J are TRBV7-2 and TRBJ2-3, with D possibly matching TRBD1 (5 bases). With 6 bases removed from V and 1 base from J, the gap between germline ends came to 11 bases. The CDR3 runs 14 residues. Germline V gene sequence: CDR1 SGHTA, CDR2 FQGNSA. In DNA form, the CDR3 reads TGTGCCAGCAGAGTTCAGGGTGGCACAGATACGCAGTATTTT. It specifies CASRVQGGTDTQYF. Using reference TRBV7-2 and TRBJ2-3 for the parts outside the CDR3, the full variable domain is GAGVSQSPSNKVTEKGKDVELRCDPISGHTALYWYRQSLGQGLEFLIYFQGNSAPDKSGLPSDRFSAERTGGSVSTLTIQRTQQEDSAVYLCASRVQGGTDTQYFGPGTRLTVL.

The V gene is TRBV9, the J gene TRBJ2-7; perhaps TRBD1 as D (6 bases). The V gene lost 6 bases and the J gene lost 0 bases, with 16 bases spanning the gap. Germline CDR1 is SGDLS and CDR2 is YYNGEE. The CDR3 has 15 amino acids. The CDR3 DNA reads TGTGCCAGCACCAGGGGCGTCGATAGCTCCTACGAGCAGTACTTC. Translation: CASTRGVDSSYEQYF.

CDR3 DNA sequence: TGTGCCAGCAGCTTAGAGGGGGGGGCCTACGAGCAGTACTTC. Translation gives CASSLEGGAYEQYF. This rearrangement joins TRBV7-8 to TRBJ2-7, with D possibly matching TRBD2 (7 bases). V was clipped by 1 base and J by 2 bases, with 9 bases between them. This CDR3 region has 14 residues. The V gene's germline CDR1 is SGHVS and CDR2 FQNEAQ.

The J gene is TRBJ2-3, the V gene TRBV10-1; D perhaps matches TRBD1 (7 bases). This CDR3 comprises 15 residues. The V and J ends lost 0 bases and 5 bases respectively, with 12 bases between them. Germline assignment: CDR1 WNHNN and CDR2 SYGVQD (reference sequence). The CDR3 region is CASSESGGGKDTQYF. In nucleotides, the CDR3 is TGCGCCAGCAGTGAGTCAGGGGGCGGGAAAGATACGCAGTATTTT.

V gene TRBV6-4 combines with J gene TRBJ2-1; D is unresolved. The ends were cut back, 6 bases at V and 3 bases at J, with 9 bases in the middle. This CDR3 has 13 amino acids. Germline lookup yields CDR1 MRHNA and CDR2 SNTAGT. DNA for the CDR3: TGTGCCAGCAGCGAAAACAGCTACAATGAGCAGTTCTTC. Translation: CASSENSYNEQFF.

This clone came up once. The chain combines TRBV6-5 with TRBJ1-5, with D tentatively TRBD1 (5 bases). CDR1 is MNHEY, CDR2 SVGAGI, per germline. This CDR3 has 13 amino acids. V was pared by 2 bases and J by 7 bases, with 9 bases between. CDR3 protein: CASSYGGGQPQHF. CDR3 coding DNA: TGTGCCAGCAGTTACGGGGGGGGGCAGCCCCAGCATTTT.

This chain uses TRBV5-1 with TRBJ2-2; 10 bases agree with TRBD2. The V and J ends lost 0 bases and 6 bases, in that order; junction bases with no gene match: 11. Germline assignment: CDR1 SGHRS and CDR2 YFSETQ. There are 18 residues in the CDR3. The CDR3 sequence: CASSLVVQAGGLSGELFF. CDR3 DNA: TGCGCCAGCAGCTTGGTTGTCCAAGCGGGAGGGCTATCCGGGGAGCTGTTTTTT.

The V gene is TRBV5-4, the J gene TRBJ2-3, with TRBD2 matching over 9 bases. CDR1 SGHNT and CDR2 YYREEE come from the germline V gene (reference sequence). The CDR3 extends over 17 amino acids. The ends lost 0 bases at V and 2 bases at J; junction bases unmatched: 7. CDR3 protein: CASSLEPGLAPTDTQYF. The DNA for the CDR3 is TGTGCCAGCAGCTTGGAACCGGGACTAGCCCCCACAGATACGCAGTATTTT.

This clone was seen once. The rearrangement uses TRBV25-1 and TRBJ2-1; TRBD2 matches at 12 bases. The CDR3 is made up of 18 amino acids. J gave up 2 bases and V 5 bases, and 10 bases lay outside the gene matches. Germline-derived CDR1 and CDR2 are MGHDK and SYGVNS. As DNA, the CDR3 is TGTGCCAGCAGTTCCCTTTCTAGCGGGAGGGGAACCTACAATGAGCAGTTCTTC. Its translation is CASSSLSSGRGTYNEQFF.

Of note for this clone: A read error may produce the germline difference seen at one junction end. V is TRBV5-1 and J is TRBJ1-1; 7 nucleotides agree with TRBD1. This CDR3 has 13 amino acids. Germline assignment: CDR1 SGHRS and CDR2 YFSETQ. The CDR3 DNA reads as TGCGCGAGCAGGGGGAGACTGAACACTGAAGCTTTCTTT. It is translated as CASRGRLNTEAFF.

This rearrangement joins TRBV7-9 to TRBJ1-2; 9 bases line up with TRBD1. The CDR3 covers 15 residues. Trimming removed 5 bases from V and 4 bases from J; junction bases left unmatched: 8. Germline-derived CDR1 and CDR2 are SEHNR and FQNEAQ (reference sequence). Here the CDR3 reads CASSPTGGGGYGYTF. CDR3 in DNA: TGTGCCAGCAGCCCAACAGGGGGCGGTGGCTATGGCTACACCTTC.

The rearrangement uses TRBV2 and TRBJ2-5; D not resolved. The CDR3 has 11 amino acids. Germline lookup yields CDR1 SNHLY and CDR2 FYNNEI. V lost 3 bases and J 5 bases, leaving 4 bases between the germline ends. The CDR3 DNA follows: TGTGCCAGCAGTGACCGGGAGACCCAGTACTTC. Protein sequence: CASSDRETQYF.

CDR3 bases: TGTGCCAGCAGCTTAGGAGACGTTCTCCGGGATAGGGAGGATACGCAGTATTTT. Its protein is CASSLGDVLRDREDTQYF. The V and J genes are TRBV11-2 and TRBJ2-3; tentative D call: TRBD2 (5 bases). Germline CDR1 SGHAT, CDR2 FQNNGV. The germline V and J ends were trimmed by 1 base and 6 bases, with 23 bases remaining between them. The CDR3 loop spans 18 amino acids.

The J gene is TRBJ1-1, the V gene TRBV5-1; TRBD1 is a possible D gene (5 bases). The CDR3 sequence is 15 residues long. Germline-derived CDR1 and CDR2 are SGHRS and YFSETQ. V shed 0 bases and J shed 1 base, with 10 bases lying between them. The CDR3: CASSLGGASNTEAFF. The CDR3 DNA reads TGCGCCAGCAGCTTGGGTGGGGCTTCGAACACTGAAGCTTTCTTT.

The V and J genes are TRBV29-1 and TRBJ1-4, with D tentatively TRBD1 (6 bases). Trimming cost V 5 bases and J 8 bases, with 9 bases left between them. Germline lookup yields CDR1 SQVTM and CDR2 ANQGSEA. This CDR3 spans 11 amino acids. The chain's CDR3 is CSVTQGEKLFF. The DNA for the CDR3 is TGCAGCGTTACACAGGGCGAAAAACTGTTTTTT.

The rearrangement uses TRBV18 and TRBJ2-7; D is unresolved. The CDR3 covers 18 residues. V was shortened by 0 bases and J by 2 bases, with 20 bases between the two germline ends. Germline V gives CDR1 KGHSH, CDR2 LQKENI. This CDR3 reads CASSPPPNFDLETYEQYF. Written as DNA, the CDR3 is TGTGCCAGCTCACCACCGCCCAACTTTGACCTAGAAACCTACGAGCAGTACTTC. Filled out from reference TRBV18 and TRBJ2-7, the complete variable domain reads NAGVMQNPRHLVRRRGQEARLRCSPMKGHSHVYWYRQLPEEGLKFMVYLQKENIIDESGMPKERFSAEFPKEGPSILRIQQVVRGDSAAYFCASSPPPNFDLETYEQYFGPGTRLTVT.

The chain links TRBV6-1 to TRBJ1-2; TRBD1 matches 8 bases. V lost 10 bases, J lost 4 bases, and 8 bases stayed unmatched. Germline CDR1 reads MNHNS; CDR2 reads SASEGT. The CDR3 has 13 residues. The CDR3 region has the DNA TGTGCCACCCAATCGACAGGGGTCTATGGCTACACCTTC. Translation: CATQSTGVYGYTF.

J is TRBJ2-7 and V is TRBV5-1, with TRBD2 identical over 11 bases. Germline CDR1 reads SGHRS; CDR2 reads YFSETQ. V was clipped by 1 base and J by 3 bases; unmatched bases: 3. There are 15 residues in the CDR3. Here the CDR3 reads CASSLTSGSLYEQYF. The CDR3 bases are TGCGCCAGCAGCTTGACTAGCGGGAGTCTCTACGAGCAGTACTTC.

This chain uses TRBV28 with TRBJ1-2, with 10 positions matching TRBD1. CDR1 and CDR2 from the germline V gene are MDHEN and SYDVKM. With V trimmed by 5 bases and J by 3 bases, 12 bases remained unmatched. The CDR3 is made up of 17 amino acids. CDR3 protein: CASSRPGQGKGYYGYTF. In DNA form, the CDR3 reads TGTGCCAGCAGTAGACCGGGACAGGGGAAAGGGTACTATGGCTACACCTTC.

For the CDR3, the DNA is TGCGCCAGCAGCTTGGCCATATTTAGCGGGAGGAAAGAGACCCAGTACTTC. Encoded protein: CASSLAIFSGRKETQYF. The chain combines TRBV5-1 with TRBJ2-5, with 10 positions matching TRBD2. V trimming: 0 bases; J trimming: 3 bases; junction bases outside the gene matches: 8. Germline V gene lookup returns CDR1 SGHRS and CDR2 YFSETQ. The CDR3 totals 17 residues.

The J gene is TRBJ1-2, the V gene TRBV28, with 8 bases lining up with TRBD1. The V segment lost 6 bases and the J segment 6 bases; nucleotides outside the gene matches: 9. Germline V gene data show CDR1 as MDHEN and CDR2 as SYDVKM. The CDR3 has 14 amino acids. CDR3 nucleotides: TGTGCCAGCAGGCTCCGGGACAGGAGGCATGGCTACACCTTC. It is translated as CASRLRDRRHGYTF.

V and J are TRBV27 and TRBJ1-3; TRBD1 agrees at 7 bases. V dropped 3 bases and J dropped 2; count of bases not matched to a gene: 4. CDR3 length: 15 amino acids. Germline CDR1 MNHEY, CDR2 SMNVEV (reference sequence). The CDR3 sequence: CASSLRQGPGNTIYF. The CDR3 coding sequence is TGTGCCAGCAGTTTGCGACAGGGTCCTGGAAACACCATATATTTT.

V gene TRBV7-9 combines with J gene TRBJ1-1; D unresolved. The CDR3 length is 14 residues. The germline V gene encodes CDR1 SEHNR and CDR2 FQNEAQ (reference sequence). The V end was cut by 1 base, the J end by 6 bases, with 12 bases between. CDR3 in DNA: TGTGCCAGCAGCTTAGGGGCCGAGAGGGCTGAAGCTTTCTTT. It translates to CASSLGAERAEAFF.

V and J are TRBV9 and TRBJ2-1; 12 positions match TRBD1. The CDR3 extends over 17 amino acids. The trim removed 4 bases at V and 7 bases at J, leaving 12 bases unmatched. Germline V gene data show CDR1 as SGDLS and CDR2 as YYNGEE. Here the CDR3 reads CASSPRDRGRVGNEQFF. The CDR3 coding sequence is TGTGCCAGCAGCCCCCGGGACAGGGGGCGGGTTGGAAATGAGCAGTTCTTC.

The rearrangement links TRBV28 to TRBJ2-1; TRBD2 matches at 13 bases. The junction had 13 bases not matched to a gene; V was cut back by 5 bases and J by 6 bases. This CDR3 region has 18 residues. Germline CDR1 MDHEN, CDR2 SYDVKM. CDR3 loop: CASSPTFGTSGMGNEQFF. The CDR3 DNA sequence: TGTGCCAGCAGTCCGACCTTCGGGACTAGCGGGATGGGCAATGAGCAGTTCTTC.

The chain combines TRBV9 with TRBJ2-7; 13 nucleotides agree with TRBD2. CDR1 is SGDLS and CDR2 is YYNGEE in the germline V gene. The CDR3 has 14 residues. V lost 3 bases, J lost 4 bases, and 1 base stayed unmatched. The CDR3 protein is CASSATSGRYEQYF. CDR3 in DNA: TGTGCCAGCAGCGCGACTAGCGGGAGGTACGAGCAGTACTTC.